This T cell receptor (beta chain) emerged from a study of T-cell reconstitution after alpha-beta-depleted transplantation in children. Study conclusions and caveats: Counts and diversity of T cells one year after transplant came mostly from newly produced T cells. Several hundred rapidly expanded clones from non-depleted graft cells reportedly supplied alpha-beta T cells about two months post-transplant. From surviving recipient T cells and thymic progenitors came the high day-60 TCRbeta diversity observed in some patients.

Using unique molecular identifiers, the investigators prepared the TCRbeta library. One entry per CDR3 protein results from TCRdb running MiXCR on the PCR reads. The sample yields more than 500,000 distinct CDR3 sequences, over 10% seen once. Germline assignment: CDR1 SQVTM and CDR2 ANQGSEA. CDR3 size: 13 residues. Between the trimmed V and J ends, which lost 7 bases and 6 bases, there was a span of 17 bases. This clonotype was counted only a few times. The antigen remains undetermined. The receptor comes from a female patient aged 2 to 10 who had a stem cell transplant for aplastic anemia, so the T cells may come from the graft donor. The sequencing used PBMCs, mostly from graft donor cells, collected 180 days after TCRalphabeta/CD19-depleted stem cell transplant. The V gene is TRBV29-1, the J gene TRBJ2-3, with D possibly matching TRBD1 (7 bases). This chain's CDR3 is CSAEGTATDTQYF. CDR3 bases: TGCAGCGCGGAGGGGACAGCCACGGATACGCAGTATTTT.